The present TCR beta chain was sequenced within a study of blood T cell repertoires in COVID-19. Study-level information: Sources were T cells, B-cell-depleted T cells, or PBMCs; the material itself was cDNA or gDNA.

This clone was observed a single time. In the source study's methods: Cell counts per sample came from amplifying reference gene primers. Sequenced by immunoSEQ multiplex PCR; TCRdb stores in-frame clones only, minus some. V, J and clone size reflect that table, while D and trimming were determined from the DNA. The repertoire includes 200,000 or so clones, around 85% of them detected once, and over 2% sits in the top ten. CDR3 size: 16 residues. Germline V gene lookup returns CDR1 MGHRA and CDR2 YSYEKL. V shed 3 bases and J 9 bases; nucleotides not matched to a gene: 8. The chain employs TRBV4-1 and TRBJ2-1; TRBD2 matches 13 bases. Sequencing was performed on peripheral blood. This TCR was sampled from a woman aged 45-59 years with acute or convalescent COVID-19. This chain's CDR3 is CASSQGGLAGVGEQFF. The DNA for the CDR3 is TGCGCCAGCAGCCAGGGTGGACTAGCGGGGGTCGGTGAGCAGTTCTTC.